The rows below give T cell receptor beta chains drawn from one sample of a study of CD8+ T cells in alopecia areata. Sequencing used immunoSEQ multiplex PCR; TCRdb keeps in-frame clones, though not all of them. The sample lists around 250,000 clones, roughly 69% occurring once. The sequences come from CD4+ T cells sorted from blood, collected at week 0. All receptors come from a human donor with alopecia areata. Each CDR3 is given with its conserved first and last residue. Each record gives: J gene, D gene, V gene, clone size, CDR3 DNA, CDR3 protein. A D gene is named only where the DNA matches it firmly. Clone size, where shown, is once, few, many, or a class for clones that have expanded.

TRBJ1-1 . TRBV2 . TGTGCCAGCAGGATGACTACAGGCGGAAACACTGAAGCTTTCTTT CASRMTTGGNTEAFF
TRBJ1-6 TRBD1 TRBV25-1 . TGTGCCAGCAGGGGACAGGGAGTCGATTCACCCCTCCACTTT CASRGQGVDSPLHF
TRBJ2-7 . TRBV7-9 . TGTGCCAGCAGCCCCCTGGAAGGGAAATACGAGCAGTACTTC CASSPLEGKYEQYF
TRBJ2-7 . TRBV5-1 . TGCGCCAGCAGCAGCCCCAAAGGCCACTCCTACGAGCAGTACTTC CASSSPKGHSYEQYF
TRBJ1-2 . TRBV29-1 few TGCAGCGCTAACGGGGAGGCCATTTTTGACACCTTC CSANGEAIFDTF
TRBJ2-7 TRBD1 TRBV6-5 . TGTGCCAGCAGTAGGACAGGGGGCTCCTACGAGCAGTACTTC CASSRTGGSYEQYF
TRBJ2-7 TRBD1 TRBV5-1 once TGCGCCAGCAGCTTGGGGACAGGTCCCTCCTACGAGCAGTACTTC CASSLGTGPSYEQYF
TRBJ2-3 . TRBV29-1 . TGCAGCGTTGAAATCGGGCATAAAGTTACGCAGTATTTT CSVEIGHKVTQYF
TRBJ2-5 . TRBV6-1 . TGTGCCAGCAGGGATGGTGTCCGTGAGACCCAGTACTTC CASRDGVRETQYF
TRBJ1-4 TRBD1 TRBV29-1 . TGCAGCGTCGCAGGGACAGGGGCCCCTGAAAAACTGTTTTTT CSVAGTGAPEKLFF
TRBJ1-2 TRBD1 TRBV30 . TGTGCCTTCCCCCGGGACAGGGGGCTTGGCTATGGCTACACCTTC CAFPRDRGLGYGYTF
TRBJ2-5 . TRBV29-1 . TGCAGCGCGGGCCGACTTGAGGAGACCCAGTACTTC CSAGRLEETQYF
TRBJ2-5 . TRBV29-1 . TGCAGCGTAATCCCCCAAGAGACCCAGTACTTC CSVIPQETQYF
TRBJ1-5 . TRBV7-2 . TGTGCCAGCAGCTTCACAGCCGGCAAGTACCCCCAGCATTTT CASSFTAGKYPQHF
TRBJ2-7 . TRBV15 . TGTGCCACCAGCAGAGCACCAGGTTCCGAGCAGTACTTC CATSRAPGSEQYF
TRBJ2-2 TRBD2 TRBV5-1 . TGCGCCAGCAGCTTGGCCTCAGCGGGAGAAAACACCGGGGAGCTGTTTTTT CASSLASAGENTGELFF
TRBJ1-2 . TRBV19 few TGTGCCAGTAGTATTGGTTCGGCGCGTGGCTACACCTTC CASSIGSARGYTF
TRBJ2-7 . TRBV7-8 . TGTGCCAGCAGCTTACCGATAGAAAGGGGGAGCTCCTACGAGCAGTACTTC CASSLPIERGSSYEQYF
TRBJ2-3 TRBD1 TRBV5-1 . TGCGCCAGCAGCCACGCGGCCGGGACAGCCACAGATACGCAGTATTTT CASSHAAGTATDTQYF
TRBJ2-3 . TRBV27 . TGTGCCAGCAGTCCCATTGGGGGGAACACAGATACGCAGTATTTT CASSPIGGNTDTQYF
TRBJ1-2 . TRBV4-1 . TGCGCCAGCAGCCACCCGGGTAGGACCCGGGGCGGCTACACCTTC CASSHPGRTRGGYTF
TRBJ2-5 . TRBV5-1 few TGCGCCAGCAGCTTGGAGGTTGGAGGGGAGACCCAGTACTTC CASSLEVGGETQYF
TRBJ1-4 . TRBV30 . TGTGCCTGGAGTCGCACAGTTGAGTGGAGGGAAAAACTGTTTTTT CAWSRTVEWREKLFF
TRBJ2-7 TRBD2 TRBV30 . TGTGCCTGGAGTGTATCGGGAGGGTACGAGCAGTACTTC CAWSVSGGYEQYF
TRBJ2-5 TRBD2 TRBV7-2 few TGTGCCAGCAGCTCAGCGGGGGGGCAGGGGACCCAGTACTTC CASSSAGGQGTQYF
TRBJ1-6 TRBD1 TRBV14 . TGTGCCAGCAGTGTTTGGACAGGGAACCATTCACCCCTCCACTTT CASSVWTGNHSPLHF
TRBJ2-5 TRBD2 TRBV5-1 few TGCGCCAGCAGCGGGGGACTACTCCAAGAGACCCAGTACTTC CASSGGLLQETQYF
TRBJ1-6 . TRBV14 . TGTGCCAGCAGCCGACAGACCGATAATTCACCCCTCCACTTT CASSRQTDNSPLHF
TRBJ2-5 . TRBV29-1 . TGCAGCGTTGGAGGCGGCCAAGAGACCCAGTACTTC CSVGGGQETQYF
TRBJ2-1 . TRBV9 few TGTGCCAGCAGCGTAGGAATTGGGAACTCCTACAATGAGCAGTTCTTC CASSVGIGNSYNEQFF
TRBJ2-6 . TRBV18 . TGTGCCAGCTCGCTAAGCTCTGGGGCCAACGTCCTGACTTTC CASSLSSGANVLTF
TRBJ1-4 . TRBV4-3 . TGCGCCAGCAGCCAAGAGGGTGCTGATGAAAAACTGTTTTTT CASSQEGADEKLFF
TRBJ2-7 . TRBV10-2 . TGCGCCAGCATAAGCAGGGCCTACGAGCAGTACTTC CASISRAYEQYF
TRBJ2-6 TRBD2 TRBV7-2 . TGTGCCAGCAGCTTGGAAGCGGGGGGCAGGTCTGGGGCCAACGTCCTGACTTTC CASSLEAGGRSGANVLTF
TRBJ2-5 . TRBV5-1 . TGCGCCAGCAGCTTGCAGGGAAGGGAGACCCAGTACTTC CASSLQGRETQYF
TRBJ1-1 TRBD1 TRBV30 . TGTGCCTGGGGAGGGACAGCCTCGAACACTGAAGCTTTCTTT CAWGGTASNTEAFF
TRBJ1-5 . TRBV25-1 . TGTGCCAGCAGGGAGGGAGGGGATCAGCCCCAGCATTTT CASREGGDQPQHF
TRBJ1-6 TRBD1 TRBV5-6 . TGTGCCAGCAGCCCACGGACAGGGAAACCTTCACCCCTCCACTTT CASSPRTGKPSPLHF
TRBJ2-7 . TRBV7-2 . TGTGCCAGCAGTTCGTTCCACAGCCACGAGCAGTACTTC CASSSFHSHEQYF
TRBJ1-2 . TRBV4-1 . TGCGCCAGCAGCCAAGAAGGGCGGTCCTGGGGCTACACCTTC CASSQEGRSWGYTF
TRBJ1-5 . TRBV30 . TGTGCCTGGAGTTCCTGGCAGAACCCGATGATTAGCAATCAGCCCCAGCATTTT CAWSSWQNPMISNQPQHF
TRBJ2-7 . TRBV30 . TGTGCCTGGATCCGAGGCAACCCCTACGAGCAGTACTTC CAWIRGNPYEQYF
TRBJ1-6 . TRBV25-1 . TGTGCCAGCAGTACCAACCGAGGGGCCGATTCACCCCTCCACTTT CASSTNRGADSPLHF
TRBJ1-2 . TRBV2 . TGTGCCATGACGCAAGGCTACACCTTC CAMTQGYTF
TRBJ2-3 TRBD2 TRBV4-2 few TGTGCCAGCAGCCAGACCGCTAGCGGGGGGGCCACAGATACGCAGTATTTT CASSQTASGGATDTQYF
TRBJ2-7 . TRBV14 . TGTGCCAGCAGCCAAGATCTACTTGGCGAGCAGTACTTC CASSQDLLGEQYF
TRBJ2-1 . TRBV30 . TGTGCCTACGGGGCCTACAATGAGCAGTTCTTC CAYGAYNEQFF
TRBJ2-5 . TRBV20-1 . TGCAGTGCTAGAGTAGGAGAGACCCAGTACTTC CSARVGETQYF
TRBJ2-1 . TRBV15 . TGTGCCACCAGCAGGGCCTGGAAGGTCAATGAGCAGTTCTTC CATSRAWKVNEQFF
TRBJ2-1 TRBD2 TRBV9 . TGTGCCAGCAGCGTAGGGTTAGCGGGAAGGAGCTCCTACAATGAGCAGTTCTTC CASSVGLAGRSSYNEQFF
TRBJ1-1 . TRBV7-2 few TGTGCCAGCAGCTTAGAACGGGGGAACACTGAAGCTTTCTTT CASSLERGNTEAFF
TRBJ1-1 TRBD1 TRBV9 . TGTGCCAGCAGCGCCCCCCGGACAGGGCCCATGAACACTGAAGCTTTCTTT CASSAPRTGPMNTEAFF
TRBJ1-6 . TRBV6-6 . TGTGCCAGCAAAAACTCCTATAATTCACCCCTCCACTTT CASKNSYNSPLHF
TRBJ2-5 . TRBV4-2 . TGTGCCAGCAGCCCTCGACAGACGTACGACCAAGAGACCCAGTACTTC CASSPRQTYDQETQYF
TRBJ2-7 TRBD1 TRBV30 . TGTGCCTGGAGTAAGGGACAGGGACGCGACGAGCAGTACTTC CAWSKGQGRDEQYF